This TCR beta chain appears in the sequencing data of a study of low-dose radiotherapy and immunotherapy resistance in tumors. Time point indicated: after trial treatment. The treatment: LDRT plus nivolumab, ipilimumab, low-dose cyclophosphamide and aspirin (RACIN trial). Germline values: CDR1 SQVTM, CDR2 ANQGSEA. The V and J ends lost 8 bases and 10 bases, in that order; junction bases with no gene match: 16. The CDR3 loop spans 14 amino acids. With a V-primer adapter and a constant-region primer, TCRs were amplified for around 21 PCR cycles. TCRdb re-called the reads through MiXCR, storing one row per CDR3 protein. The profile shows tens of thousands of distinct CDR3 sequences, roughly 31% of them singletons.

The J gene is TRBJ2-1, the V gene TRBV29-1, with 8 bases lining up with TRBD2. This material consisted of PBMCs, taken after low-dose radiotherapy plus immunotherapy. The clonotype was recovered from a male donor with rectosigmoid adenocarcinoma. This chain's CDR3 is CSSTRAAGDREQFF. The CDR3 region has the DNA TGCAGCTCCACGCGAGCAGCGGGAGATAGGGAGCAGTTCTTC.